This entry lists 23 T cell receptor beta chains sequenced from one sample in a study of blood T cells in healthy people across ages. Alongside a J-beta primer mix, a sample-barcoded 5' primer served in a second PCR lasting about 7 to 11 cycles. TCRdb re-called the 5' RACE reads with MiXCR, one entry per CDR3 protein. The profile shows 550,000 to 650,000 distinct CDR3 sequences, about 26% of them singletons. The data also belong to a second study, concerning T cells of mothers and their children.

The sequenced sample consisted of blood. The receptors were sampled from a boy aged 2 to 10 in good health.

There are a few counts of this clonotype. The J gene is TRBJ2-5, the V gene TRBV9; the match to TRBD2 covers 14 bases. The closer fit of TRBJ2-7 to the DNA end suggests the J call may be wrong. The CDR3 totals 15 residues. Germline assignment: CDR1 SGDLS and CDR2 YYNGEE. The CDR3 sequence is CASSGGLAGAYEQYF. As DNA, the CDR3 is TGTGCCAGCAGCGGGGGACTAGCGGGGGCCTACGAGCAGTACTTC.

This clonotype was observed a few times. The chain employs TRBV20-1 and TRBJ1-3; D possibly corresponds to TRBD1 (5 bases). The CDR3 length is 15 residues. V was cut by 2 bases and J by 0 bases, with 11 bases left in between. Germline lookup yields CDR1 DFQATT and CDR2 SNEGSKA (reference sequence). This CDR3 is CSARPGRLSGNTIYF. CDR3 DNA sequence: TGCAGTGCTAGACCAGGGCGCCTCTCTGGAAACACCATATATTTT.

The rearrangement uses TRBV7-9 and TRBJ2-4, with TRBD2 identical over 10 bases. Germline V lookup: CDR1 SEHNR, CDR2 FQNEAQ (reference sequence). This CDR3 has 15 amino acids. The V segment lost 5 bases and the J segment 7 bases; nucleotides outside the gene matches: 8. The CDR3 region is CASSLTTSGYNIQYF. In nucleotides, the CDR3 is TGTGCCAGCAGCCTCACGACTAGCGGGTATAACATTCAGTACTTC.

This clonotype was detected a few times. This rearrangement joins TRBV2 to TRBJ2-4, with 10 positions matching TRBD1. Germline values: CDR1 SNHLY, CDR2 FYNNEI. This CDR3 region has 14 residues. J lost 5 bases, V lost 4 bases, and 2 bases had no gene match. The CDR3: CASSGQGAQNIQYF. CDR3 coding DNA: TGTGCCAGCAGTGGACAGGGGGCGCAAAACATTCAGTACTTC.

This rearrangement joins TRBV14 to TRBJ2-4; D is ambiguous. Germline assignment: CDR1 SGHDN and CDR2 FVKESK. Trimming left V 4 bases short and J 0 bases short, with 13 bases between. The CDR3 sequence is 16 residues long. As DNA, the CDR3 is TGTGCCAGCAGCCCACGGAGTATTCTAGCCAAAAACATTCAGTACTTC. As protein: CASSPRSILAKNIQYF.

The chain combines TRBV7-2 with TRBJ1-5; D gene unclear. V gave up 6 bases and J gave up 3 bases, with 9 bases separating them. The CDR3 has 13 residues. Germline loops: CDR1 SGHTA, CDR2 FQGNSA. The DNA of the CDR3 is TGTGCCAGCAGTAAAGTGTCCAATCAGCCCCAGCATTTT. Its protein is CASSKVSNQPQHF.

V and J are TRBV14 and TRBJ2-5; D possibly corresponds to TRBD1 (7 bases). Germline V gives CDR1 SGHDN, CDR2 FVKESK. This CDR3 is built from 15 residues. Trimming removed 4 bases from V and 1 base from J, with 13 bases in between. CDR3 loop: CASSPPGGTQETQYF. CDR3 coding DNA: TGTGCCAGCAGCCCTCCAGGGGGGACCCAAGAGACCCAGTACTTC.

This clonotype was detected a few times. The chain uses TRBV7-2 and TRBJ2-4; no definite D call. The germline gives CDR1 SGHTA, CDR2 FQGNSA. The length of the CDR3 is 13 residues. Trimming shortened V by 2 bases and J by 2 bases, and 4 bases separated the two germline ends. CDR3 loop: CASSLYSKNIQYF. CDR3 DNA sequence: TGTGCCAGCAGCTTATATTCCAAAAACATTCAGTACTTC. Complete variable domain (other parts from reference TRBV7-2 and TRBJ2-4): GAGVSQSPSNKVTEKGKDVELRCDPISGHTALYWYRQSLGQGLEFLIYFQGNSAPDKSGLPSDRFSAERTGGSVSTLTIQRTQQEDSAVYLCASSLYSKNIQYFGAGTRLSVL.

The rearrangement joins TRBV4-3 to TRBJ2-2; D may be TRBD1 or TRBD2 (5 bases each). V shed 4 bases and J shed 4 bases, with 10 bases lying between them. Looked up from germline, CDR1 is LGHNA and CDR2 is YSLEER. The CDR3 is 14 amino acids. CDR3 coding DNA: TGCGCCAGCAGCCCGGGACGTTTCACCGGGGAGCTGTTTTTT. Its protein is CASSPGRFTGELFF.

The V and J genes are TRBV11-2 and TRBJ2-1; TRBD2 might be the D (5 bases). The CDR3 totals 13 residues. CDR1 is SGHAT, CDR2 FQNNGV, per germline. Trimming pared 5 bases from V and 8 bases from J, leaving 13 bases between. The CDR3 nucleotides are TGTGCCAGCAGCCCCCGGCGGGTGGATGAGCAGTTCTTC. Translating it yields CASSPRRVDEQFF.

The V call is TRBV20-1, the J call TRBJ2-3; TRBD2 is a possible D gene (5 bases). This CDR3 is built from 13 residues. V lost 4 bases to trimming and J lost 0 bases, with 8 bases between them. CDR1 is DFQATT and CDR2 is SNEGSKA in the germline V gene (reference sequence). CDR3 in amino acids: CSAKEGSTDTQYF. CDR3 nucleotide sequence: TGCAGTGCTAAAGAGGGTAGCACAGATACGCAGTATTTT.

The chain recombines TRBV29-1 with TRBJ1-3; no reliable D call. Trimming took off 1 base at V and 0 bases at J, with 4 bases between the two ends. Germline loops: CDR1 SQVTM, CDR2 ANQGSEA. The CDR3 covers 13 residues. CDR3 coding DNA: TGCAGCGTTGAAGGAGGCTCTGGAAACACCATATATTTT. Its protein product is CSVEGGSGNTIYF.

This clonotype showed up just a few times. One end of the junction does not line up with germline, which may come from a read error. The chain links TRBV29-1 to TRBJ2-5; D may be TRBD2 (6 bases). Germline assignment: CDR1 SQVTM and CDR2 ANQGSEA. The CDR3 extends over 13 amino acids. The CDR3 region is CSGGEDIPTVRFF. CDR3 coding DNA: TGCAGCGGGGGGGAAGACATCCCTACGGTGCGGTTCTTC.

This clonotype appeared a few times. The V and J genes are TRBV12-3 or TRBV12-4 and TRBJ2-1; D might be TRBD2 (6 bases). The CDR3 contains 14 residues. Trimming shortened V by 5 bases and J by 4 bases, and 12 bases separated the two germline ends. The CDR3, as DNA: TGTGCCAGCAGTCACCCTGGGAGGTACAATGAGCAGTTCTTC. Its protein product is CASSHPGRYNEQFF.

This sequence joins TRBV6-1 and TRBJ2-7; the D is unclear. In germline, CDR1 is MNHNS, CDR2 SASEGT. The CDR3 runs 17 residues. V dropped 0 bases and J dropped 0 bases, with 15 bases sitting between them. The CDR3 DNA is TGTGCCAGCAGTGAAGCGCTGCACGTCATGGCCTCCTACGAGCAGTACTTC. This gives the protein CASSEALHVMASYEQYF.

This clonotype was observed a handful of times. The J gene is TRBJ2-5, the V gene TRBV7-9; 9 nucleotides align to TRBD1. Per germline, CDR1 SEHNR and CDR2 FQNEAQ (reference sequence). The CDR3 is 15 residues long. The trim removed 5 bases at V and 7 bases at J, leaving 11 bases unmatched. CDR3 sequence: CASSVPGQGMGTQYF. The CDR3 coding sequence is TGTGCCAGCAGCGTACCGGGACAGGGAATGGGGACCCAGTACTTC.

This chain uses TRBV29-1 with TRBJ2-5, with 12 nucleotides matching TRBD1. The J call is uncertain, as TRBJ2-7 better fits the DNA end. Germline assignment: CDR1 SQVTM and CDR2 ANQGSEA. The CDR3 consists of 13 residues. Written as DNA, the CDR3 is TGCAGCGCCGGGACAGGGGGCGCCTACGAGCAGTACTTC. Its translation: CSAGTGGAYEQYF.

The chain employs TRBV4-2 and TRBJ2-2; a possible D gene is TRBD2 (5 bases). The V end lost 3 bases, the J end lost 7 bases, and 9 bases lay between the germline ends. This CDR3 is built from 13 residues. Germline loops: CDR1 LGHNA, CDR2 YNFKEQ. This CDR3 reads CASSQEDGGELFF. The CDR3 DNA sequence: TGTGCCAGCAGCCAGGAGGACGGCGGGGAGCTGTTTTTT.

The rearrangement links TRBV19 to TRBJ2-1; TRBD2 aligns across 8 bases. The CDR3 loop spans 16 amino acids. The V segment lost 8 bases and the J segment 0 bases; nucleotides outside the gene matches: 9. Per germline, CDR1 LNHDA and CDR2 SQIVND (reference sequence). The CDR3 DNA is TGTGCCAGTCGGCGGCATAGCGGGGACTCCTACAATGAGCAGTTCTTC. It codes for CASRRHSGDSYNEQFF.

This clonotype was seen more than once but under ten times. This chain uses TRBV7-8 with TRBJ2-7; 7 positions agree with TRBD1. CDR1 and CDR2 from the germline V gene are SGHVS and FQNEAQ. The CDR3 runs to 13 residues. With 5 bases clipped from V and 4 bases from J, the junction kept 5 bases outside the gene matches. CDR3 DNA: TGTGCCAGCAGCAGGGGGCTAGAGTACGAGCAGTACTTC. The encoded protein is CASSRGLEYEQYF.

This clonotype was picked up a small number of times. The CDR3 is CASSYSGVEGGETQYF. In DNA, the CDR3 is TGTGCCAGCAGTTACTCGGGAGTAGAGGGAGGAGAGACCCAGTACTTC. The chain has TRBV6-5 and TRBJ2-5, with TRBD2 as a possible D gene (6 bases). Trimming left V 0 bases short and J 4 bases short, with 15 bases between. This CDR3 spans 16 amino acids. Germline CDR1 MNHEY, CDR2 SVGAGI.

The J gene is TRBJ2-1, the V gene TRBV24-1; 9 positions agree with TRBD2. The V gene end was trimmed by 11 bases and the J gene end by 5 bases; junction bases not matched to a gene: 30. Germline assignment: CDR1 KGHDR and CDR2 SFDVKD. The CDR3 consists of 21 residues. Here the CDR3 DNA reads TGTGCCATCCGACTCAGTAGTCACCCTCACCCCTGGCGGGAGGGAAACAATGAGCAGTTCTTC. It codes for CAIRLSSHPHPWREGNNEQFF.

CDR3 amino acids: CASSEQGIYWQETQYF. The CDR3 DNA reads TGTGCCAGCAGTGAACAGGGGATCTATTGGCAAGAGACCCAGTACTTC. The V and J genes are TRBV27 and TRBJ2-5; 7 bases align to TRBD1. The CDR3 is made up of 16 amino acids. Per the germline V gene, CDR1 is MNHEY and CDR2 is SMNVEV (reference sequence). The V segment lost 5 bases and the J segment 2 bases; nucleotides outside the gene matches: 11.